Presented here are 2 T cell receptor beta chains from one specimen sequenced in a study of radiation and T cells in renal cell carcinoma. Sample time point: baseline pretreatment blood. As to treatment: 15 Gy SBRT to primary tumor, nephrectomy 4 weeks later. The repertoire was sequenced with immunoSEQ multiplex PCR; TCRdb's copy has only in-frame clones and lacks some. The sample carries 140,000 or so clones, about 88% recorded once. The specimen comprised blood, sampled from a patient whose treatment included radiotherapy and nephrectomy. These receptors were taken from a woman between 45 and 60 years old with renal cell carcinoma.

The chain uses TRBV2 and TRBJ2-7; 7 nucleotides align to TRBD1. V was pared by 5 bases and J by 3 bases, with 4 bases of the junction left unmatched. The CDR3 runs to 13 residues. Germline V CDR1 and CDR2: SNHLY, FYNNEI. The CDR3 DNA is TGTGCCAGCAGTAAAGGGGGCAACTACGAGCAGTACTTC. As protein: CASSKGGNYEQYF.

The chain couples TRBV5-1 to TRBJ2-1, with TRBD1 matching over 9 bases. Trimming removed 4 bases from V and 9 bases from J; junction bases left unmatched: 8. This CDR3 comprises 14 residues. Germline CDR1 reads SGHRS; CDR2 reads YFSETQ. CDR3 sequence (DNA): TGCGCCAGCAGCGCCGGGACAGGGTTCCTTGAGCAGTTCTTC. It encodes CASSAGTGFLEQFF.